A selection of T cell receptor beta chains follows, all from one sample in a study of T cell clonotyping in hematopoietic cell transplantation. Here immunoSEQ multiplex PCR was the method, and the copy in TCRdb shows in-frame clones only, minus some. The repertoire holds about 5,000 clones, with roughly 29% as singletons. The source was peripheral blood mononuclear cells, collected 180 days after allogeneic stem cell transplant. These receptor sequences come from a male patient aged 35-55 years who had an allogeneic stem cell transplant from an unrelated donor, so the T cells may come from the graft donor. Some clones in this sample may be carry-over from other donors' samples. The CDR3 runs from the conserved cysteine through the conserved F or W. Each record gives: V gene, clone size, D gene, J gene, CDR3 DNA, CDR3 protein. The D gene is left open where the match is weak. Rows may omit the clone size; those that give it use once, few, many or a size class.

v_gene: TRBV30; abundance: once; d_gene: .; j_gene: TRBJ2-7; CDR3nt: TGTGCTCGGGGGGCAGGGAGTACCTACGAGCAGTACTTC; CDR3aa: CARGAGSTYEQYF
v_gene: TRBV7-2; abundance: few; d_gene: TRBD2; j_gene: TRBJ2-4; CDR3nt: TGTGCCAGCAGCGAAGCGGGAGAGGGAAACATTCAGTACTTC; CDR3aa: CASSEAGEGNIQYF
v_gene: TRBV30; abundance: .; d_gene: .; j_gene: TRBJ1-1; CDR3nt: TGTGCCTGGAGTGCAGGGTATGGGGATGCTGAAGCTTTCTTT; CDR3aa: CAWSAGYGDAEAFF
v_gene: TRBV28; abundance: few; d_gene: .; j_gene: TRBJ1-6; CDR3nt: TGTGCCAGCAGTAATTTGGCGTCGGATCCCCTCCACTTT; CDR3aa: CASSNLASDPLHF
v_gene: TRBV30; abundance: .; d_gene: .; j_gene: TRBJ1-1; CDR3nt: TGTGCCTGGAAATTTGTAGTGGACACTGAAGCTTTCTTT; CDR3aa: CAWKFVVDTEAFF
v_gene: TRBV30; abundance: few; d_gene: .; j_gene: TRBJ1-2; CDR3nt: TGTGCCTGGAACGTGGGAGGTGGCTACACCTTC; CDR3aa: CAWNVGGGYTF
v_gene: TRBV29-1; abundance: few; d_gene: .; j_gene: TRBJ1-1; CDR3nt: TGCAGCGTTGAAGGACGGTCGAACACTGAAGCTTTCTTT; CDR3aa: CSVEGRSNTEAFF
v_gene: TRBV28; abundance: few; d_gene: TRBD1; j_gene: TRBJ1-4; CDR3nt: TGTGCCAGCGGGACAGGGTCTGAAAAACTGTTTTTT; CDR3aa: CASGTGSEKLFF
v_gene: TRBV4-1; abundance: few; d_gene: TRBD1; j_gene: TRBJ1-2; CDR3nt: TGCGCCAGCAGCCATGGACAGGGCTATGGCTACACCTTC; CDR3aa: CASSHGQGYGYTF
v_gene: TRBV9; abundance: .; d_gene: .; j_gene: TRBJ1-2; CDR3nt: TGTGCCAGCAGCCCCAGTCCTGGGGAAGGCTACACCTTC; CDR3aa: CASSPSPGEGYTF
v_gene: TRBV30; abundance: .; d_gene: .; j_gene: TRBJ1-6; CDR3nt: TGTGCCTGCACATGGAATTCACCCCTCCACTTT; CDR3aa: CACTWNSPLHF